This paragraph reports one TCR beta chain. The protocol was immunoSEQ multiplex PCR, while the TCRdb copy is restricted to in-frame clones and leaves out a portion. The table shows 350,000 to 450,000 clones, with about nine tenths occurring only once. The data stem from a study of blood T cell repertoires in COVID-19. For the study at large: In each case, the material was cDNA or gDNA derived from T cells, B-cell-depleted T cells, or PBMCs.

Germline loops: CDR1 SGHRS, CDR2 YFSETQ. The V segment lost 5 bases and the J segment 4 bases; nucleotides outside the gene matches: 12. This CDR3 contains 17 residues. Participants, roughly 18 to 100 years old, spanned 25 or so US areas. Up to 2 weeks before entering the study, exposed participants had met a COVID-19 case. V gene TRBV5-1 combines with J gene TRBJ1-6; the match to TRBD1 covers 7 bases. Specimen: PBMCs or T cells enriched from blood (not recorded which). This TCR came from a woman in her forties who had been exposed to COVID-19. The CDR3 here is CASSPGRGQVYNSPLHF. The CDR3 nucleotides read TGCGCCAGCAGTCCGGGTCGAGGACAGGTATATAATTCACCCCTCCACTTT.